Given below is one T cell receptor (beta chain) in context. Its antigen is unknown. Trimming cost V 3 bases and J 5 bases; bases outside gene matches: 9. The CDR3 runs to 15 residues. Germline CDR1 and CDR2: SGHRS and YFSETQ. Generated by immunoSEQ multiplex PCR, the TCRdb table keeps only in-frame clones and is missing some. Here the sample spans more than 2 million clones, about 95% being singletons. This sample stems from a study of shared clonotypes between healthy human individuals. General study points: Among several donors, roughly 5.4% of naive CD4 clonotypes were found in common. Exclusively blood specimens were collected; tissue repertoires likely differ.

The source of this sequence is a man aged 18 to 29 in good health. The chain is built from TRBV5-1 and TRBJ2-7; 9 nucleotides agree with TRBD1. The sample comprised naive CD4+ T cells sorted from blood. As to subset: CD45RA+ positively selected. The CDR3 DNA reads as TGCGCCAGCAGCTACTCCGGGACAGGGAATGACGAGCAGTACTTC. This encodes CASSYSGTGNDEQYF.